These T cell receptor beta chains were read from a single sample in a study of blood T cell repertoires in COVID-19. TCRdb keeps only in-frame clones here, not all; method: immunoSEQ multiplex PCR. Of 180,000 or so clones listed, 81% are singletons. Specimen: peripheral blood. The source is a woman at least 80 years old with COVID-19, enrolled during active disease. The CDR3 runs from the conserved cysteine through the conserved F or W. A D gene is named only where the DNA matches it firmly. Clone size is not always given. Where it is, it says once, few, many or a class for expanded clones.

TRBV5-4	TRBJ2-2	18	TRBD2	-	CASSPRRTSGRASGELFF	TGTGCCAGCAGCCCACGGCGGACTAGCGGGAGGGCAAGCGGGGAGCTGTTTTTT
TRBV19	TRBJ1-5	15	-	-	CASRPWEAGNQPQHF	TGTGCCAGTAGGCCATGGGAGGCCGGCAATCAGCCCCAGCATTTT
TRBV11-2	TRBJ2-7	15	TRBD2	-	CASSLVAGWTYEQYF	TGTGCCAGCAGCTTGGTAGCGGGATGGACCTACGAGCAGTACTTC
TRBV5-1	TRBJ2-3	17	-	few	CASSLGVLAFSTDTQYF	TGCGCCAGCAGCTTGGGAGTTCTAGCGTTTAGCACAGATACGCAGTATTTT
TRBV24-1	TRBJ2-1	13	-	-	CATSVASYNEQFF	TGTGCCACCAGTGTGGCCTCCTACAATGAGCAGTTCTTC
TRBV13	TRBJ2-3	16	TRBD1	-	CASSLRTGSSTDTQYF	TGTGCCAGCAGCCTGAGGACAGGGAGTTCCACAGATACGCAGTATTTT
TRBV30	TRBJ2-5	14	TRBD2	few	CAWSVWGGQETQYF	TGTGCCTGGAGTGTTTGGGGGGGCCAAGAGACCCAGTACTTC
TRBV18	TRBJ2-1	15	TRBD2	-	CASSELGLADNEQFF	TGTGCCAGCTCCGAGCTGGGACTAGCGGACAATGAGCAGTTCTTC
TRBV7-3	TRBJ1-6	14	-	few	CASSFGQPNSPLHF	TGTGCCAGCAGCTTTGGACAGCCTAATTCACCCCTCCACTTT
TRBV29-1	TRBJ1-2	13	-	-	CSVAVGGNYGYTF	TGCAGCGTTGCAGTTGGGGGGAACTATGGCTACACCTTC
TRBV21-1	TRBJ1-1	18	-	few	CASSKRQQTDEWDTEAFF	TGTGCCAGCAGCAAACGGCAACAGACCGACGAGTGGGACACTGAAGCTTTCTTT
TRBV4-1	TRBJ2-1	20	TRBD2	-	CASSQDPWTSGSGSYNEQFF	TGCGCCAGCAGCCAAGACCCCTGGACTAGCGGGAGTGGCTCCTACAATGAGCAGTTCTTC
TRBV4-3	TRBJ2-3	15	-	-	CASSPGAGSTDTQYF	TGCGCCAGCAGCCCAGGGGCAGGCAGCACAGATACGCAGTATTTT
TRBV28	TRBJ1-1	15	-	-	CASSLWAPLNTEAFF	TGTGCCAGCAGTTTATGGGCCCCTTTGAACACTGAAGCTTTCTTT